These 7 T cell receptor beta chains share one sample of origin, sequenced in a study of naive and memory T cell subsets. Study-wide results and caveats: Naive repertoires, especially CD8, held a few larger clonotypes, possibly memory cells re-expressing CD45RA.

Two oligonucleotides, mixed equimolar, formed the beta constant-region primer covering TRBC1 and TRBC2. Four rounds of PCR amplified the ligated cDNA using nested alpha and beta constant-region primers plus SP2. In TCRdb, the UMI-ligation and nested PCR reads were re-called with MiXCR into one record per CDR3 protein. Found here are over 110,000 distinct CDR3 sequences, about 20% of them singletons; the top ten hold about 0.63%. Their recognized antigens are unknown. Sequencing used naive CD8+ T cells from blood. The receptors stem from a human donor in good health.

The sample holds a few counts of this clonotype. The V gene is TRBV28, the J gene TRBJ1-1, with D unresolved. CDR1 MDHEN and CDR2 SYDVKM come from the germline V gene. The CDR3 runs to 12 residues. Trimming cost V 6 bases and J 1 base, with 6 bases left between them. CDR3 sequence (DNA): TGTGCCAGCAGGGAAGCGAACACTGAAGCTTTCTTT. The encoded protein is CASREANTEAFF.

This sequence joins TRBV7-2 and TRBJ2-4; the D gene is possibly TRBD1 (5 bases). This CDR3 contains 17 residues. V was trimmed by 5 bases and J by 0 bases, leaving 17 bases between them. Germline CDR1 is SGHTA and CDR2 is FQGNSA. CDR3 nucleotide sequence: TGTGCCAGCAGCCTCTTTGGGGCTTTATTAGCCAAAAACATTCAGTACTTC. Translation: CASSLFGALLAKNIQYF.

The CDR3 DNA sequence: TGTGCCAGCAGCCCATCATTTCAAGGCTCTGGGGCCAACGTCCTGACTTTC. Translation gives CASSPSFQGSGANVLTF. The V call is TRBV7-2, the J call TRBJ2-6; D ambiguous. This CDR3 region has 17 residues. CDR1 is SGHTA, CDR2 FQGNSA, per germline. Trimming left V 5 bases short and J 0 bases short, with 14 bases between.

This clonotype showed up many times. The J gene is TRBJ1-2, the V gene TRBV4-1; D is unresolved. In germline, CDR1 is MGHRA, CDR2 YSYEKL. The CDR3 consists of 13 residues. V lost 1 base to trimming and J lost 2 bases, with 5 bases between them. The CDR3 region has the DNA TGCGCCAGCAGCCAAGGCCGGAACTATGGCTACACCTTC. This translates into CASSQGRNYGYTF.

This sequence joins TRBV28 and TRBJ2-7, with a possible D match to TRBD1 (5 bases). V lost 6 bases and J lost 2, with 17 bases in between. Germline V CDR1 and CDR2: MDHEN, SYDVKM. The CDR3 is 15 residues long. CDR3 nucleotides: TGTGCCAGCAGCTATGATCCCGACAGACCCTACGAGCAGTACTTC. Its protein is CASSYDPDRPYEQYF.

The V and J genes are TRBV6-1 and TRBJ2-5; 7 bases are shared with TRBD1. CDR3 length equals 15 residues. The V gene's germline CDR1 is MNHNS and CDR2 SASEGT. Trimming took 2 bases from V and 2 from J; bases not matched to a gene: 5. CDR3 residues: CASSEPRDSQETQYF. In nucleotides, the CDR3 is TGTGCCAGCAGTGAACCTCGGGACAGTCAAGAGACCCAGTACTTC.

This clonotype has only a few counts. This chain connects TRBV9 to TRBJ2-3; no reliable D call. V shed 0 bases and J shed 0 bases, with 5 bases lying between them. The CDR3 is made up of 14 amino acids. Germline loops: CDR1 SGDLS, CDR2 YYNGEE. The CDR3 region is CASSVAGSTDTQYF. Here the CDR3 DNA reads TGTGCCAGCAGCGTAGCGGGCAGCACAGATACGCAGTATTTT. The full variable domain, its missing parts supplied by reference TRBV9 and TRBJ2-3, is DSGVTQTPKHLITATGQRVTLRCSPRSGDLSVYWYQQSLDQGLQFLIQYYNGEERAKGNILERFSAQQFPDLHSELNLSSLELGDSALYFCASSVAGSTDTQYFGPGTRLTVL.